This T cell receptor beta chain is drawn from a study of PD-L1 blockade in urothelial cancer. About the study: About nine tenths of the roughly 30 patients were men whose urothelial cancer was bladder-origin. Patients' prior chemotherapy regimens numbered 0 to 3.

Specified time point: pretreatment peripheral blood. Profiled with immunoSEQ multiplex PCR; TCRdb holds only in-frame clones, not every one. The sample carries about 87,000 clones, over 80% recorded once. V was clipped by 4 bases and J by 10 bases, with 11 bases between them. This CDR3 spans 13 amino acids. Germline CDR1 is MRHNA and CDR2 is SNTAGT. The chain carries TRBV6-4 and TRBJ1-6, with a weak D call TRBD1 (5 bases). The sequence derives from a man aged 55 to 70 with urothelial cancer. This sample comprised PBMCs, obtained around atezolizumab (anti-PD-L1) treatment. CDR3 amino acids: CASSGTGESPLHF. The CDR3 nucleotides are TGTGCCAGCAGTGGAACAGGTGAATCACCCCTCCACTTT.